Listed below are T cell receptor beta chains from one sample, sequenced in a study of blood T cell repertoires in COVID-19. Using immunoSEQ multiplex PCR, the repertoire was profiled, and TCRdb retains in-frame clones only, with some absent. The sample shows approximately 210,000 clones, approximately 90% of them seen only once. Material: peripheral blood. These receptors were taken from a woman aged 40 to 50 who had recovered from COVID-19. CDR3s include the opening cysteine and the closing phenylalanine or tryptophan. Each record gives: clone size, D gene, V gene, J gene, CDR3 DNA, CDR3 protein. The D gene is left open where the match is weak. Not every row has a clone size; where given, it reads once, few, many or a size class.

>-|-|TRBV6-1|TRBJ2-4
TGTGCCAGCAGTGAATTCTTAATTCAGTACTTC
CASSEFLIQYF
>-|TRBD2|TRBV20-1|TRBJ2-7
TGCAGTGCTAGTCCCGGTAATAGCGGGAAATACGAGCAGTACTTC
CSASPGNSGKYEQYF
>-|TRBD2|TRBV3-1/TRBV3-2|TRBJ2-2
TGTGCCAGCAGCCTGACTAGCGGGAGGAACACCGGGGAGCTGTTTTTT
CASSLTSGRNTGELFF
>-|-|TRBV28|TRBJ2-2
TGTGCCAGCCGATCCCCTCAGGGGACCGGGGAGCTGTTTTTT
CASRSPQGTGELFF
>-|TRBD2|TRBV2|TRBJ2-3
TGTGCCAGCAGTGAAGCGGGAGGGCCCCCAAGGGGTACGCAGTATTTT
CASSEAGGPPRGTQYF
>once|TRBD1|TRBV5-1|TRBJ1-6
TGCGCCAGCAGCCTACAGGGGAAGGGGAATAATTCACCCCTCCACTTT
CASSLQGKGNNSPLHF
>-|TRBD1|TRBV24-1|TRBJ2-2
TGTGCCACCAGAAATCAGGGGGACACCGGGGAGCTGTTTTTT
CATRNQGDTGELFF
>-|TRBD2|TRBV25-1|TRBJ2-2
TGTGCCAGCAGTGAATACCCCGGTAGCGGGACGAACACCGGGGAGCTGTTTTTT
CASSEYPGSGTNTGELFF
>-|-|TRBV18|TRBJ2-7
TGTGCCAGCCGGGGGACAGTTTACGAGCAGTACTTC
CASRGTVYEQYF
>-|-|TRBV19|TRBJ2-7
TGTGCCAGTAGTACCCTCCAGCGTACCTACGAGCAGTACTTC
CASSTLQRTYEQYF
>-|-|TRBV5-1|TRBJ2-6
TGCGCCAGCAGCTTGGATGGACAGTCTGGGGCCAACGTCCTGACTTTC
CASSLDGQSGANVLTF
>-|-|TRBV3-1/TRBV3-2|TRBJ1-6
TGTGCCAGCAGCCAAGGGGAGAGCATTCAGGGGACACCCCTCCACTTT
CASSQGESIQGTPLHF
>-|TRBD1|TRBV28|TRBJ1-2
TGTGCCAGCAGTTATGGACAGGGGCCGAGTGGCTACACCTTC
CASSYGQGPSGYTF
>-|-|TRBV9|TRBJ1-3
TGTGCCAGCAGCGTAGACCCGGTCGTAAACACCATATATTTT
CASSVDPVVNTIYF
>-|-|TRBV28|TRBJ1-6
TGTGCCAGCAGTTCCTCGGACAGCTTCACCTATAATTCACCCCTCCACTTT
CASSSSDSFTYNSPLHF
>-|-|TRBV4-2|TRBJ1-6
TGTGCCAGCAGCCAAGATCGGGAGGGGGGCGATTCACCCCTCCACTTT
CASSQDREGGDSPLHF
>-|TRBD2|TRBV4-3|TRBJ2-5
TGCGCCAGCAGCCAATCTAGCGGGTTTTCCGGTGAGACCCAGTACTTC
CASSQSSGFSGETQYF
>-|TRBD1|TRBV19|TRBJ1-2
TGTGCCAGTACTCCCCCGGGACAGGGTATATTAAGCTATGGCTACACCTTC
CASTPPGQGILSYGYTF
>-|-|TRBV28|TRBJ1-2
TGTGCCAGCAGTTTTCGTACAGGAGAACACTATGGCTACACCTTC
CASSFRTGEHYGYTF
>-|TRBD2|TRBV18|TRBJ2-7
TGTGCCAGCTCACCACCGGGACTAGCGGCTTACGAGCAGTACTTC
CASSPPGLAAYEQYF
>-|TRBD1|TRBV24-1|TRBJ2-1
TGTGCCACCAGTGATTTGCCGGGACAGGGGTACAATGAGCAGTTCTTC
CATSDLPGQGYNEQFF
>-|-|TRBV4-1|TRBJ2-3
TGCGCCAGCAGCCTGGCCCTCACAGATACGCAGTATTTT
CASSLALTDTQYF
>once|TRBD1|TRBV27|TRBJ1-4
TGTGCCAGCACCAGACAGGGGAATGAAAAACTGTTTTTT
CASTRQGNEKLFF
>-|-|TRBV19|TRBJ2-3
TGTGCCAGTAACCCCCGAGCGGACACAGATACGCAGTATTTT
CASNPRADTDTQYF
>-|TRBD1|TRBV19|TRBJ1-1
TGTGCCAGTACCCCCGCGGCGTTAGACAGGGGATACGGCCTTACTGAAGCTTTCTTT
CASTPAALDRGYGLTEAFF
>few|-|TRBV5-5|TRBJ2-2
TGTGCCAGCAGCTTGGGGGGCTTAGAAACCGGGGAGCTGTTTTTT
CASSLGGLETGELFF
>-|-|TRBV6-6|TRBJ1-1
TGTGCCAGCAGTTACTCGGAGATGAACACTGAAGCTTTCTTT
CASSYSEMNTEAFF
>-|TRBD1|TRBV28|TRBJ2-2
TGTGCCAGCACCTCAGACCTCCGGGGCGGACAGGGCGATACCGGGGAGCTGTTTTTT
CASTSDLRGGQGDTGELFF
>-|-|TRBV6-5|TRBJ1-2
TGTGCCAGCAGAAAACAAGCGGATCATTTAATAAGCTACACCTTC
CASRKQADHLISYTF
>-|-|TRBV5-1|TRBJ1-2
TGCGCCAGCAGCTTGGGGAACAGTGATGGTTATGGCTACACCTTC
CASSLGNSDGYGYTF
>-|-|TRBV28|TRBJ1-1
TGTGCCAGCAGTTTAATCGTGGGCAGGGGGAACACTGAAGCTTTCTTT
CASSLIVGRGNTEAFF
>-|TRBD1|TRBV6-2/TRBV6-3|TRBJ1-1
TGTGCCAGCAGCCAGAGACAGGGGTATCAAGCTTTCTTT
CASSQRQGYQAFF
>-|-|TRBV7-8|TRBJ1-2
TGTGCCAGCGGCACACAGGTTTCGGACTATGGCTACACCTTC
CASGTQVSDYGYTF
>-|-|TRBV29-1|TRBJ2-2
TGCAGCGTTGTTGCGGGGCCGCTTGGGGAGCTGTTTTTT
CSVVAGPLGELFF
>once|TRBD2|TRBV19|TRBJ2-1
TGTGCCAGTAGCCTAGGGAGGGCCGTCGATGAGCAGTTCTTC
CASSLGRAVDEQFF
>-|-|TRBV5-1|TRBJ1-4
TGCGCCAGCAGTGCAGGAGGCCCTAATGAAAAACTGTTTTTT
CASSAGGPNEKLFF
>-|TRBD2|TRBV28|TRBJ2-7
TGTGCCAGCAGAGACCCTAGCGGGACCATCTATAGTGAGCAGTACTTC
CASRDPSGTIYSEQYF
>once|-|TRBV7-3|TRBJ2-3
TGTGCCAGCAGCTTAAGTGGGAGTTCACATACGCAGTATTTT
CASSLSGSSHTQYF
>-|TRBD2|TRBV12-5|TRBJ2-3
TGTGCTAGTGGTTTGGGGGCTAGCGGGGATTTAGATACGCAGTATTTT
CASGLGASGDLDTQYF
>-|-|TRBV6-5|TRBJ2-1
TGTGCCAGTACCCCTGAGTACAATGAGCAGTTCTTC
CASTPEYNEQFF
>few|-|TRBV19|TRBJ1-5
TGTGCCAGTAGTATCGCGGGCAATCAGCCCCAGCATTTT
CASSIAGNQPQHF
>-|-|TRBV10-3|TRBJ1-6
TGTGCCATCAGTGCTGGAACAGGGAGAGTTGGGGGACATGGATCACCCCTCCACTTT
CAISAGTGRVGGHGSPLHF
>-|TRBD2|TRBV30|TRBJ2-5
TGTGCCTGGAGGCCAAACCGGGGCGGGAGACGATCCGAGACCCAGTACTTC
CAWRPNRGGRRSETQYF
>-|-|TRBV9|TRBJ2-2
TGTGCCAGCAGCGTAGGAACAGGGTTGCCCGGGGAGCTGTTTTTT
CASSVGTGLPGELFF
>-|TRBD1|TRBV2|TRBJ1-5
TGTGCCAGCAGTGCGTGGGACAGGGAGCAGCCCCAGCATTTT
CASSAWDREQPQHF
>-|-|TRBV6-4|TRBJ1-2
TGTGCCAGCAGTGACCGGGCGGGGTTTCGGGGCTACACCTTC
CASSDRAGFRGYTF
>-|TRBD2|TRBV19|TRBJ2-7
TGTGCCAGTAGTATCCGGGAGGACGGGTACGAGCAGTACTTC
CASSIREDGYEQYF
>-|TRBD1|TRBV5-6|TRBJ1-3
TGTGCCACCGGACAGGGGGCCTCTGGAAACACCATATATTTT
CATGQGASGNTIYF
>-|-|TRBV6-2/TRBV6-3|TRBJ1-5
TGTGCCAGCAGTTACTCCGGGGGGCATCAGCCCCAGCATTTT
CASSYSGGHQPQHF
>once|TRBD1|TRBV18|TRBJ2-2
TGTGCCAGCTCATCGCAGACAGGGGGGATCGGGGAGCTGTTTTTT
CASSSQTGGIGELFF
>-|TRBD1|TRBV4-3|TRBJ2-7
TGCGCCAGCAGCCCGGGACAGGGGGCCTACGAGCAGTACTTC
CASSPGQGAYEQYF
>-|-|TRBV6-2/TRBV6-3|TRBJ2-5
TGTGCCAGCAGTTACGGTGGGAGTTCTGGTGAGACCCAGTACTTC
CASSYGGSSGETQYF
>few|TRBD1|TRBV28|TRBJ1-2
TGTGCCAGCAGTTCGGGACAGGGAGGCTATGGCTACACCTTC
CASSSGQGGYGYTF
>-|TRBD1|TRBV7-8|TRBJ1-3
TGTGCCAGCAGCCCCTGGGACAGAGGAGACACCATATATTTT
CASSPWDRGDTIYF
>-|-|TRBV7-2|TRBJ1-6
TGTGCCAGCGCCAACACGAATAATTCACCCCTCCACTTT
CASANTNNSPLHF
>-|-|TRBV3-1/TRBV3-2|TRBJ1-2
TGTGCCAGCAGCCAAGACAGGGTAGGAGGCTACACCTTC
CASSQDRVGGYTF
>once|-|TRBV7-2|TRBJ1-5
TGTGCCAGCAGCTTCGAGGGTCTGAGCAATCAGCCCCAGCATTTT
CASSFEGLSNQPQHF
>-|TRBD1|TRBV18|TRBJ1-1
TGTGCCAGCTCCTCTGGGACAGGGAGAGTCACTGAAGCTTTCTTT
CASSSGTGRVTEAFF
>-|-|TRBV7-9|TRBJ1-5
TGTGCCAGCAGCTTAGTCGGCAATCAGCCCCAGCATTTT
CASSLVGNQPQHF
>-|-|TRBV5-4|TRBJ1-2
TGTGCCAGCAGCCGGACCCCCCTGGGAGCACCAGAAGACTACACCTTC
CASSRTPLGAPEDYTF